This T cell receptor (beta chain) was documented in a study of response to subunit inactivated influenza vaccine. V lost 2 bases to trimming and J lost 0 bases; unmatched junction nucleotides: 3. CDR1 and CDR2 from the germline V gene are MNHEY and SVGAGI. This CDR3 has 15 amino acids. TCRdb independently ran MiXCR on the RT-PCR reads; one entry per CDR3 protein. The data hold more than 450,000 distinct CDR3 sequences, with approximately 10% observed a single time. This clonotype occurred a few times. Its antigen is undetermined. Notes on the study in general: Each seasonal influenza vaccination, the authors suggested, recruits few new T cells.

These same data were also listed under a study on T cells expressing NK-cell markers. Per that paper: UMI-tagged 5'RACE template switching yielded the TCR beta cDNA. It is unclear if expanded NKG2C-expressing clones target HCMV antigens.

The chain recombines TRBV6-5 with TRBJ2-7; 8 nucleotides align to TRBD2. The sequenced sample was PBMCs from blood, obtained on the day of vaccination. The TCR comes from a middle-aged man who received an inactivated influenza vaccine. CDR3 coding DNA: TGTGCCAGCAGTTACGAGCGGGAGCTCTCCTACGAGCAGTACTTC. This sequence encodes CASSYERELSYEQYF.